A single T cell receptor beta chain is shown here with its context. The antigen remains unidentified. As input for TCR beta libraries, about 2.2 micrograms of genomic DNA came from cryopreserved PBMCs. The data are from a study of cytotoxic CD8 clonotypes in ibrutinib-treated CLL. Whole-study findings and limits: Sampling times, which were not matched between the groups, differed between sustained-remission patients and progressing patients. Shared public clonotypes were rare, and on treatment they either got smaller or stayed the same. Age-matched healthy donor levels were exceeded by baseline clonality, which tracked circulating CD8+ T-cell counts.

Produced via immunoSEQ multiplex PCR; TCRdb's table is partial and in-frame only. The sample shows some 130,000 clones, 60% to 85% of them seen only once. CDR1 is SGHNT, CDR2 YENEEA, per germline. V lost 5 bases to trimming and J lost 0 bases; unmatched junction nucleotides: 6. This CDR3 has 15 residues. This receptor was taken from a human donor with chronic lymphocytic leukemia. The sequencing used PBMCs, collected after 24 months of ibrutinib treatment. The gene calls are TRBV11-3 and TRBJ2-7, with 8 bases lining up with TRBD1. CDR3: CASSTGGSSSYEQYF. The DNA for the CDR3 is TGTGCCAGCAGCACAGGGGGATCGAGCTCCTACGAGCAGTACTTC.